This T cell receptor beta chain emerged from a study of T cells in Graves' hyperthyroidism and ophthalmopathy. General study findings and limits: Most expanded thyroid clonotypes above 0.001 recurred in blood.

Details on this clonotype: Its antigen is undetermined.

Subjects aged 18 to 65 presented with newly diagnosed hyperthyroidism of less than 2 months' duration. It was uncontrolled infection, other autoimmune disease, pregnancy or lactation that excluded patients. The CDR3 covers 13 residues. CDR1 and CDR2 from the germline V gene are MNHEY and SVGAGI. Trimming left V 2 bases short and J 7 bases short, with 9 bases between. RNA transcripts served as the template for amplifying TCR beta CDR3 regions. A set of HTBI primers served as the primers for a first-round RT-PCR of the TCR CDR3. TCRdb called the multiplex PCR reads again in MiXCR, with one record for every CDR3 protein. The repertoire holds approximately 640,000 distinct CDR3 sequences, with approximately 15% as singletons.

The rearrangement joins TRBV6-5 to TRBJ2-1; D uncertain. The sequence was collected from a man aged 45-65 years with Graves' hyperthyroidism. The specimen sequenced was blood. CDR3 sequence reads: CASSYTTENEQFF. Here the CDR3 DNA reads TGTGCCAGCAGTTACACCACTGAAAATGAGCAGTTCTTC.